This is a list of T cell receptor beta chains from one sample in a study of tumor-infiltrating T cells and Merkel cell polyomavirus. Profiling relied on immunoSEQ multiplex PCR, and the TCRdb table lists in-frame clones only, not all of them. The sample yields 25,000 or so clones, around 90% seen once. The sample was lymph node tissue. These receptors all stem from a man aged 50 to 59 with Merkel cell carcinoma. Each CDR3 is given with its conserved first and last residue. A D gene is named only where the DNA matches it firmly. Not all rows give a size; the values are once, few, many and, for expanded clones, a class.

J gene: TRBJ1-1
V gene: TRBV2
clone size: -
D gene: -
CDR3 protein: CASMDSAFPNTEAFF
CDR3 DNA: TGTGCCAGCATGGACAGCGCGTTTCCAAACACTGAAGCTTTCTTT

J gene: TRBJ2-2
V gene: TRBV6-4
clone size: -
D gene: TRBD1
CDR3 protein: CASSDLAGGTTGELFF
CDR3 DNA: TGTGCCAGCAGTGATTTGGCAGGGGGAACCACCGGGGAGCTGTTTTTT

J gene: TRBJ1-3
V gene: TRBV30
clone size: -
D gene: -
CDR3 protein: CAWSPGPRNTIYF
CDR3 DNA: TGTGCCTGGAGTCCAGGGCCCAGAAACACCATATATTTT

J gene: TRBJ2-2
V gene: TRBV29-1
clone size: -
D gene: -
CDR3 protein: CSVSRGDTGELFF
CDR3 DNA: TGCAGCGTTTCCAGGGGAGACACCGGGGAGCTGTTTTTT

J gene: TRBJ2-2
V gene: TRBV28
clone size: -
D gene: -
CDR3 protein: CASSLSGPTGELFF
CDR3 DNA: TGTGCCAGCAGTTTATCAGGGCCCACCGGGGAGCTGTTTTTT

J gene: TRBJ1-1
V gene: TRBV7-9
clone size: -
D gene: -
CDR3 protein: CASSSPRAEAFF
CDR3 DNA: TGTGCCAGCAGCTCGCCTCGAGCTGAAGCTTTCTTT

J gene: TRBJ2-4
V gene: TRBV21-1
clone size: -
D gene: -
CDR3 protein: CASSKGQGAAKNIQYF
CDR3 DNA: TGTGCCAGCAGCAAAGGACAGGGGGCGGCCAAAAACATTCAGTACTTC

J gene: TRBJ1-2
V gene: TRBV4-2
clone size: -
D gene: -
CDR3 protein: CASSQGSFARTANYGYTF
CDR3 DNA: TGTGCCAGCAGCCAAGGAAGTTTCGCCAGGACAGCTAACTATGGCTACACCTTC

J gene: TRBJ1-5
V gene: TRBV2
clone size: -
D gene: -
CDR3 protein: CASSGELGQPQHF
CDR3 DNA: TGTGCCAGCTCGGGGGAACTGGGTCAGCCCCAGCATTTT

J gene: TRBJ2-3
V gene: TRBV7-3
clone size: -
D gene: TRBD1
CDR3 protein: CASSLSGGADTQYF
CDR3 DNA: TGTGCCAGCAGCCTCTCAGGGGGAGCAGATACGCAGTATTTT

J gene: TRBJ2-1
V gene: TRBV6-6
clone size: -
D gene: -
CDR3 protein: CASSRVDEQFF
CDR3 DNA: TGTGCCAGCTCGAGGGTGGATGAGCAGTTCTTC

J gene: TRBJ1-3
V gene: TRBV9
clone size: -
D gene: -
CDR3 protein: CASSAQPGTSGNTIYF
CDR3 DNA: TGTGCCAGCAGCGCACAACCCGGGACATCCGGAAACACCATATATTTT

J gene: TRBJ1-2
V gene: TRBV10-1
clone size: -
D gene: -
CDR3 protein: CASSESSGTPGSYTF
CDR3 DNA: TGCGCCAGCAGTGAGTCAAGCGGGACACCCGGTAGCTACACCTTC

J gene: TRBJ1-5
V gene: TRBV19
clone size: -
D gene: TRBD1
CDR3 protein: CASTGDSYNQPQHF
CDR3 DNA: TGTGCCAGTACCGGGGACAGTTACAATCAGCCCCAGCATTTT

J gene: TRBJ2-5
V gene: TRBV7-2
clone size: -
D gene: TRBD1
CDR3 protein: CASSAGTGGKETQYF
CDR3 DNA: TGTGCCAGCAGCGCAGGGACAGGGGGCAAAGAGACCCAGTACTTC

J gene: TRBJ2-1
V gene: TRBV12-1
clone size: -
D gene: -
CDR3 protein: CASSPPKPRSEQFF
CDR3 DNA: TGTGCCAGCTCGCCACCAAAACCAAGGAGTGAGCAGTTCTTC

J gene: TRBJ2-5
V gene: TRBV19
clone size: -
D gene: TRBD2
CDR3 protein: CASNTGGETQYF
CDR3 DNA: TGTGCCAGTAATACGGGGGGAGAGACCCAGTACTTC

J gene: TRBJ1-3
V gene: TRBV4-1
clone size: -
D gene: -
CDR3 protein: CASSQDGNTIYF
CDR3 DNA: TGCGCCAGCAGCCAAGACGGGAACACCATATATTTT

J gene: TRBJ2-7
V gene: TRBV2
clone size: -
D gene: TRBD2
CDR3 protein: CASSARTSGYEQYF
CDR3 DNA: TGTGCCAGCAGTGCGAGGACTAGCGGCTACGAGCAGTACTTC

J gene: TRBJ2-1
V gene: TRBV12-5
clone size: -
D gene: -
CDR3 protein: CASGSGLEDEQFF
CDR3 DNA: TGTGCTAGTGGCTCCGGTCTAGAGGATGAGCAGTTCTTC

J gene: TRBJ1-1
V gene: TRBV13
clone size: -
D gene: -
CDR3 protein: CASSLRGIPSEAFF
CDR3 DNA: TGTGCCAGCAGCTTAAGGGGCATCCCATCTGAAGCTTTCTTT

J gene: TRBJ1-2
V gene: TRBV5-1
clone size: -
D gene: -
CDR3 protein: CASSLEAGLLGYTF
CDR3 DNA: TGCGCCAGCAGCTTGGAGGCAGGGTTATTAGGCTACACCTTC

J gene: TRBJ2-1
V gene: TRBV19
clone size: few
D gene: TRBD2
CDR3 protein: CASSIQRTSGSSHNEQFF
CDR3 DNA: TGTGCCAGTAGTATACAACGGACTAGCGGGAGTTCCCACAATGAGCAGTTCTTC

J gene: TRBJ2-7
V gene: TRBV5-4
clone size: -
D gene: -
CDR3 protein: CASSLRYPAYEQYF
CDR3 DNA: TGTGCCAGCAGCTTGCGCTACCCCGCCTACGAGCAGTACTTC

J gene: TRBJ1-1
V gene: TRBV11-3
clone size: once
D gene: -
CDR3 protein: CASSRGTWDTEAFF
CDR3 DNA: TGTGCCAGCAGCCGCGGGACTTGGGACACTGAAGCTTTCTTT

J gene: TRBJ2-5
V gene: TRBV19
clone size: -
D gene: -
CDR3 protein: CASRKQGIETQYF
CDR3 DNA: TGTGCCAGTAGGAAGCAGGGGATAGAAACCCAGTACTTC

J gene: TRBJ1-4
V gene: TRBV5-1
clone size: -
D gene: TRBD1
CDR3 protein: CASSSGTAANEKLFF
CDR3 DNA: TGCGCCAGCAGCTCGGGGACAGCTGCTAATGAAAAACTGTTTTTT

J gene: TRBJ1-5
V gene: TRBV10-2
clone size: -
D gene: -
CDR3 protein: CASSDGQPNQPQHF
CDR3 DNA: TGCGCCAGCAGTGACGGACAGCCTAATCAGCCCCAGCATTTT

J gene: TRBJ2-7
V gene: TRBV28
clone size: -
D gene: -
CDR3 protein: CASSPGGGWAYEQYF
CDR3 DNA: TGTGCCAGCAGTCCCGGCGGAGGGTGGGCCTACGAGCAGTACTTC

J gene: TRBJ2-7
V gene: TRBV28
clone size: -
D gene: TRBD2
CDR3 protein: CASSAPSGQSYEQYF
CDR3 DNA: TGTGCCAGCAGTGCCCCTAGCGGGCAATCCTACGAGCAGTACTTC

J gene: TRBJ2-1
V gene: TRBV27
clone size: -
D gene: -
CDR3 protein: CASSLGGVGGYNEQFF
CDR3 DNA: TGTGCCAGCAGTCTAGGGGGGGTCGGGGGGTACAATGAGCAGTTCTTC

J gene: TRBJ1-2
V gene: TRBV27
clone size: -
D gene: -
CDR3 protein: CASSFPQGYGYTF
CDR3 DNA: TGTGCCAGCAGTTTTCCCCAGGGATATGGCTACACCTTC

J gene: TRBJ2-1
V gene: TRBV5-1
clone size: -
D gene: TRBD1
CDR3 protein: CASSQDRSEQFF
CDR3 DNA: TGCGCCAGCAGCCAGGACAGGTCCGAGCAGTTCTTC

J gene: TRBJ2-1
V gene: TRBV7-9
clone size: -
D gene: TRBD1
CDR3 protein: CASSLLGGTGESEQFF
CDR3 DNA: TGTGCCAGCAGCTTACTAGGCGGGACAGGTGAGAGTGAGCAGTTCTTC

J gene: TRBJ2-2
V gene: TRBV27
clone size: -
D gene: -
CDR3 protein: CASSLGAGSTGELFF
CDR3 DNA: TGTGCCAGCAGTTTAGGGGCCGGGAGCACCGGGGAGCTGTTTTTT

J gene: TRBJ2-3
V gene: TRBV27
clone size: -
D gene: TRBD2
CDR3 protein: CASSSTLAGGWADTQYF
CDR3 DNA: TGTGCCAGCAGTTCGACTCTAGCGGGAGGATGGGCAGATACGCAGTATTTT

J gene: TRBJ1-2
V gene: TRBV30
clone size: -
D gene: TRBD1
CDR3 protein: CAWTGGNYGYTF
CDR3 DNA: TGTGCCTGGACAGGGGGGAACTATGGCTACACCTTC

J gene: TRBJ2-5
V gene: TRBV5-4
clone size: -
D gene: TRBD2
CDR3 protein: CASSTGTSPETQYF
CDR3 DNA: TGTGCCAGCAGCACCGGGACTAGCCCTGAGACCCAGTACTTC

J gene: TRBJ1-2
V gene: TRBV9
clone size: -
D gene: -
CDR3 protein: CASSPDGTNYGYTF
CDR3 DNA: TGTGCCAGCAGCCCCGACGGGACTAACTATGGCTACACCTTC

J gene: TRBJ1-1
V gene: TRBV28
clone size: -
D gene: -
CDR3 protein: CASSFEGGTEAFF
CDR3 DNA: TGTGCCAGCAGTTTCGAGGGAGGAACTGAAGCTTTCTTT

J gene: TRBJ2-3
V gene: TRBV7-9
clone size: -
D gene: TRBD2
CDR3 protein: CASCRGTSGTDTQYF
CDR3 DNA: TGTGCCAGCTGCCGTGGGACTAGCGGCACAGATACGCAGTATTTT

J gene: TRBJ2-1
V gene: TRBV28
clone size: -
D gene: TRBD2
CDR3 protein: CASSALSGRGDNEQFF
CDR3 DNA: TGTGCCAGCAGTGCACTTAGCGGGAGAGGCGACAATGAGCAGTTCTTC

J gene: TRBJ1-1
V gene: TRBV7-8
clone size: -
D gene: -
CDR3 protein: CASSATPGHRVDTEAFF
CDR3 DNA: TGTGCCAGCAGCGCGACGCCGGGACACCGGGTGGACACTGAAGCTTTCTTT

J gene: TRBJ2-3
V gene: TRBV9
clone size: -
D gene: TRBD2
CDR3 protein: CASSVGLAGVHDTQYF
CDR3 DNA: TGTGCCAGCAGCGTAGGACTAGCGGGCGTTCACGATACGCAGTATTTT

J gene: TRBJ1-1
V gene: TRBV9
clone size: once
D gene: -
CDR3 protein: CASSLRASNTEAFF
CDR3 DNA: TGTGCCAGCAGCCTGAGGGCCAGTAACACTGAAGCTTTCTTT

J gene: TRBJ1-6
V gene: TRBV6-1
clone size: -
D gene: -
CDR3 protein: CASSARGGANSPLHF
CDR3 DNA: TGTGCCAGCAGTGCTCGCGGAGGGGCAAATTCACCCCTCCACTTT

J gene: TRBJ2-7
V gene: TRBV11-1
clone size: few
D gene: -
CDR3 protein: CASSLVVSYEQYF
CDR3 DNA: TGTGCCAGCAGCTTAGTCGTCTCCTACGAGCAGTACTTC

J gene: TRBJ1-1
V gene: TRBV20-1
clone size: -
D gene: -
CDR3 protein: CSARRSTEAFF
CDR3 DNA: TGCAGTGCTAGAAGGAGCACTGAAGCTTTCTTT

J gene: TRBJ2-5
V gene: TRBV27
clone size: few
D gene: -
CDR3 protein: CASSFTSRETQYF
CDR3 DNA: TGTGCCAGCAGTTTTACTAGCAGAGAGACCCAGTACTTC

J gene: TRBJ2-1
V gene: TRBV11-3
clone size: -
D gene: TRBD1
CDR3 protein: CASSPPDRVKFHEQFF
CDR3 DNA: TGTGCCAGCAGCCCGCCGGACAGGGTAAAATTTCATGAGCAGTTCTTC

J gene: TRBJ1-2
V gene: TRBV28
clone size: -
D gene: TRBD1
CDR3 protein: CASSLGQGAHGYTF
CDR3 DNA: TGTGCCAGCAGTTTGGGACAGGGGGCGCATGGCTACACCTTC

J gene: TRBJ2-7
V gene: TRBV4-1
clone size: -
D gene: TRBD2
CDR3 protein: CASSFRTSGNDEQYF
CDR3 DNA: TGCGCCAGCAGCTTTCGGACTAGCGGGAACGACGAGCAGTACTTC

J gene: TRBJ1-5
V gene: TRBV2
clone size: -
D gene: TRBD1
CDR3 protein: CASTGRTGGYGNQPQHF
CDR3 DNA: TGTGCCAGCACCGGCCGGACAGGGGGCTATGGCAATCAGCCCCAGCATTTT

J gene: TRBJ2-3
V gene: TRBV9
clone size: -
D gene: TRBD2
CDR3 protein: CASSVRAEAGTSTDTQYF
CDR3 DNA: TGTGCCAGCAGCGTAAGGGCTGAAGCGGGGACTAGCACAGATACGCAGTATTTT

J gene: TRBJ2-7
V gene: TRBV7-3
clone size: -
D gene: -
CDR3 protein: CASSWDSLSEQYF
CDR3 DNA: TGTGCCAGCAGCTGGGACTCCCTGAGCGAGCAGTACTTC

J gene: TRBJ2-7
V gene: TRBV27
clone size: -
D gene: TRBD1
CDR3 protein: CASSLKGARESSYEQYF
CDR3 DNA: TGTGCCAGCAGTTTAAAGGGGGCCCGAGAATCCTCCTACGAGCAGTACTTC

J gene: TRBJ2-7
V gene: TRBV2
clone size: -
D gene: -
CDR3 protein: CASSRDTGYEQYF
CDR3 DNA: TGTGCCAGCTCCCGGGACACCGGCTACGAGCAGTACTTC

J gene: TRBJ2-7
V gene: TRBV9
clone size: -
D gene: TRBD2
CDR3 protein: CASSGPTSGGQRGEQYF
CDR3 DNA: TGTGCCAGCAGCGGTCCGACTAGCGGGGGCCAACGGGGCGAGCAGTACTTC